These T cell receptor beta chains were read from a single sample in a study of OX40 agonist ivuxolimab in advanced cancers. The data were produced by immunoSEQ multiplex PCR, yet TCRdb's version contains in-frame clones alone and is incomplete. The sample records tens of thousands of clones, roughly 90% being singletons. The specimen comprised CD4+ or CD8+ T cells sorted from blood, sampled in a trial of the OX40 agonist ivuxolimab. Source of these receptors: an adult with an advanced solid tumor such as melanoma, head and neck, liver or kidney cancer. Both conserved end residues are part of each CDR3. D genes are given only for firm matches.

D gene	V gene	CDR3 length	J gene	CDR3 protein
.	TRBV5-8	15	TRBJ1-4	CASSLAGRVHEKLFF
.	TRBV7-8	16	TRBJ2-5	CASSLAGGNRVETQYF
TRBD1	TRBV7-9	14	TRBJ1-1	CASSLRQGNTEAFF
.	TRBV11-3	14	TRBJ2-1	CASSLESRGGEQFF
TRBD2	TRBV5-1	17	TRBJ2-1	CASSLAIALAGYNEQFF
.	TRBV18	15	TRBJ1-5	CASSPREGSNQPQHF
TRBD1	TRBV7-9	18	TRBJ2-6	CASSLGQGKAAGANVLTF
TRBD1	TRBV11-3	15	TRBJ2-7	CASSDRQGMGYEQYF
TRBD2	TRBV9	12	TRBJ2-1	CASSVSGTEQFF
.	TRBV7-9	15	TRBJ1-4	CASSLRRRRDEKLFF
TRBD2	TRBV5-4	16	TRBJ2-2	CASSPLAGGPSGELFF
.	TRBV19	21	TRBJ1-4	CASSILPLLGTRRTYNEKLFF
TRBD2	TRBV27	19	TRBJ2-1	CASSPGLAGAIPPYNEQFF
.	TRBV5-1	15	TRBJ2-1	CASSGTGLLYNEQFF
.	TRBV5-1	13	TRBJ2-3	CASSFLALDTQYF
TRBD2	TRBV5-1	17	TRBJ2-6	CASSLRLADSGANVLTF
.	TRBV5-1	12	TRBJ2-2	CASSSLTGELFF
TRBD1	TRBV13	16	TRBJ1-4	CASSLGTGAPNEKLFF
TRBD1	TRBV7-9	17	TRBJ2-3	CASSPKGQATKADTQYF
.	TRBV19	14	.	CASSIRGSVHEQYF
TRBD1	TRBV9	14	TRBJ2-7	CASSDGTGVREQYF
TRBD2	TRBV11-3	16	TRBJ2-2	CASSTGLAGITGELFF
TRBD2	TRBV2	15	TRBJ2-7	CASSEGLAGSYEQYF
.	TRBV6-5	14	TRBJ2-5	CASSSGLGGETQYF
.	TRBV6-5	16	.	CASSSPVFGEVYEQYF
.	TRBV6-6	15	TRBJ2-7	CASSSSGTSSYEQYF
.	TRBV9	15	TRBJ2-2	CASSTDGPGTGELFF
TRBD1	TRBV30	13	TRBJ2-4	CAWSAGQGNIQYF
.	TRBV4-1	13	.	CASSRGNSYEQYF
.	TRBV10-3	13	TRBJ2-5	CAISETGRLQEYF
TRBD1	TRBV19	12	TRBJ1-5	CASGQGNQPQHF
TRBD2	TRBV5-4	15	TRBJ2-5	CASSLELAGRETQYF
.	TRBV11-2	14	TRBJ2-1	CASSLFSGSDEQFF
.	TRBV11-2	12	TRBJ2-3	CASSSRTDTQYF
.	TRBV6-6	13	TRBJ1-4	CASSKGTEGKLFF
.	TRBV28	16	TRBJ2-4	CASSLDGTLAKNIQYF
TRBD2	TRBV5-1	17	TRBJ2-1	CASSATGGTSGSNEQFF
.	TRBV2	13	TRBJ2-5	CASRRDRAGAQYF
TRBD2	TRBV10-2	16	TRBJ2-2	CASSERGGGNTGELFF
.	TRBV7-8	15	TRBJ2-5	CASSLAMAPQETQYF
TRBD2	TRBV5-1	15	TRBJ2-7	CASSLVSGRDYEQYF
.	TRBV7-3	13	TRBJ2-1	CASSLVPSHEQFF
TRBD2	TRBV5-1	15	TRBJ2-1	CASSPSGTSYNEQFF
.	TRBV7-9	15	TRBJ1-4	CASSLRTATNEKLFF
.	TRBV7-9	11	TRBJ1-4	CASSLREKLFF
.	TRBV5-1	14	TRBJ2-7	CASSLDVASYEQYF